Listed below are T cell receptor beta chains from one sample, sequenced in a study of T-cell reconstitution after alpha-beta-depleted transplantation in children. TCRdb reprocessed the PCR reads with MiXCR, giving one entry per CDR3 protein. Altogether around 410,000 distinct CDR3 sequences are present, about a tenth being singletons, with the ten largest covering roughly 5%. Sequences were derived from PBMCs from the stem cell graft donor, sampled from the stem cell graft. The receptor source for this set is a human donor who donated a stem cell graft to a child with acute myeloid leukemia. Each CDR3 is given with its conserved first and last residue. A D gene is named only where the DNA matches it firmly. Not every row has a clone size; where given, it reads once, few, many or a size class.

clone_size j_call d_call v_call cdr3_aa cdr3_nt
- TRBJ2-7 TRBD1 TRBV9 CASSTRDRGQFYEQYF TGTGCCAGCAGCACTCGGGACAGGGGGCAGTTTTACGAGCAGTACTTC
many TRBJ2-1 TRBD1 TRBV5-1 CASSSRTGNTYNEQFF TGCGCCAGCAGCTCCCGGACAGGGAATACTTACAATGAGCAGTTCTTC
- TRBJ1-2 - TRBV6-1 CAAGIPNGYGYTF TGTGCCGCTGGAATACCCAACGGCTATGGCTACACCTTC
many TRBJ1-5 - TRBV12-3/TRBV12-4 CASSLMTGQPQHF TGTGCCAGCAGTTTAATGACGGGACAGCCCCAGCATTTT
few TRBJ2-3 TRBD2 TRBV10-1 CASRPGLAATDTQYF TGCGCCAGCAGACCGGGACTAGCGGCAACAGATACGCAGTATTTT
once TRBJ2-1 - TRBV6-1 CASRGTGFNEQFF TGTGCCAGCAGGGGTACAGGCTTCAATGAGCAGTTCTTC
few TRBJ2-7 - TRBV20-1 CSARLSYEQYF TGCAGTGCTAGATTATCCTACGAGCAGTACTTC
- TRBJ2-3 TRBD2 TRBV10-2 CASRRTRGGAGDTQYF TGCGCCAGCAGGAGGACGCGCGGGGGGGCCGGGGATACGCAGTATTTT
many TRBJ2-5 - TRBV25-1 CASSGPILETQYF TGTGCCAGCAGTGGACCCATCTTGGAGACCCAGTACTTC
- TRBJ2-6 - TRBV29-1 CSVDLSGANVLTF TGCAGCGTTGATCTGTCTGGGGCCAACGTCCTGACTTTC
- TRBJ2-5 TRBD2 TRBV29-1 CSVRSGTNLQETQYF TGCAGCGTCCGATCCGGGACTAACTTACAAGAGACCCAGTACTTC
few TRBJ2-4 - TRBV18 CASSPRSGIDIQYF TGTGCCAGCTCACCACGGTCGGGGATAGACATTCAGTACTTC
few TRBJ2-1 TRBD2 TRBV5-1 CASSLGLAGATEQFF TGCGCCAGCAGCTTGGGGTTAGCGGGGGCTACGGAGCAGTTCTTC
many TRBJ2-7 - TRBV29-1 CSVVGDSYEQYF TGCAGCGTTGTGGGGGACTCCTACGAGCAGTACTTC
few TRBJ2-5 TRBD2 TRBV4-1 CASSQQLAGGRETQYF TGCGCCAGCAGCCAGCAACTAGCGGGGGGTCGAGAGACCCAGTACTTC
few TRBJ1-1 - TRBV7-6 CASSLLGPQNTEAFF TGTGCCAGCAGCTTATTGGGACCGCAGAACACTGAAGCTTTCTTT
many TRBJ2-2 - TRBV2 CASKWSPTGELFF TGTGCCAGCAAATGGAGCCCCACCGGGGAGCTGTTTTTT
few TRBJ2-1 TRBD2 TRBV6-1 CASSLRGGRGGLNEQFF TGTGCCAGCAGTCTCCGCGGGGGGCGGGGGGGCCTCAATGAGCAGTTCTTC
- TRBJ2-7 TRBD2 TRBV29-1 CSVGGGRPGSYEQYF TGCAGCGTTGGGGGGGGGAGACCCGGATCCTACGAGCAGTACTTC
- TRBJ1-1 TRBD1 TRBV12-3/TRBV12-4 CASIPGGNTEAFF TGTGCCAGCATTCCAGGGGGGAACACTGAAGCTTTCTTT
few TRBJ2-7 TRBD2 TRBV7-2 CASRGETSGSYEQYF TGTGCCAGCAGGGGTGAAACTAGCGGGAGTTACGAGCAGTACTTC
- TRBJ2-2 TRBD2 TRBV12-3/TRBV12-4 CASFGLPSGRAPSAGELFF TGTGCCAGCTTCGGCCTTCCTAGCGGGAGGGCACCCTCCGCCGGGGAGCTGTTTTTT
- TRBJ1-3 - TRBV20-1 CSANAVTSGNTIYF TGCAGTGCAAATGCGGTGACCTCTGGAAACACCATATATTTT
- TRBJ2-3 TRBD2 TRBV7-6 CASSLEVRTSGGATQYF TGTGCCAGCAGCTTAGAAGTTAGGACTAGCGGGGGGGCTACGCAGTATTTT
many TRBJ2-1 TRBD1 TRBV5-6 CASSLAGIGTGDEQFF TGTGCCAGCAGCCTCGCGGGGATCGGGACAGGGGATGAGCAGTTCTTC
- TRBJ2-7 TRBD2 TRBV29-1 CSVLSGRSYEQYF TGCAGCGTTTTAAGCGGGAGATCCTACGAGCAGTACTTC
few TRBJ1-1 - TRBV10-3 CAISEDGHTEAFF TGTGCCATCAGTGAAGACGGGCACACTGAAGCTTTCTTT
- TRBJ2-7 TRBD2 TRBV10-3 CAISESRGRGRASYEQYF TGTGCCATCAGTGAGTCGAGAGGGCGCGGGAGGGCGTCCTACGAGCAGTACTTC
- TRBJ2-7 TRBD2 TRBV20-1 CSAPFPGQRTRVGEQYF TGCAGTGCTCCCTTCCCCGGTCAGCGGACTAGGGTAGGTGAGCAGTACTTC
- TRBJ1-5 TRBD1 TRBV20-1 CSAREGTDNQPQHF TGCAGTGCTAGAGAAGGGACAGACAATCAGCCCCAGCATTTT
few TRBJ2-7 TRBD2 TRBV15 CATSRGTSGTDEQYF TGTGCCACCAGCAGAGGTACTAGCGGGACTGACGAGCAGTACTTC
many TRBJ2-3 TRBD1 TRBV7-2 CASSPGDRGKTDTQYF TGTGCCAGCAGCCCCGGGGACAGGGGGAAAACAGATACGCAGTATTTT
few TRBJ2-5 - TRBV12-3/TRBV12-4 CASSLVLGGQETQYF TGTGCCAGCAGTTTAGTGCTGGGGGGTCAGGAGACCCAGTACTTC
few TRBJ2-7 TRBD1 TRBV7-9 CASSSPRTGGLLEQYF TGTGCCAGCAGCTCCCCCCGCACAGGGGGCCTACTGGAGCAGTACTTC
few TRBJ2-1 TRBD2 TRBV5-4 CASSSGLAGRSSYNEQFF TGTGCCAGCAGCTCTGGACTAGCGGGTCGCAGCTCCTACAATGAGCAGTTCTTC
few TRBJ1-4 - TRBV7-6 CASSPPGVGANEKLFF TGTGCCAGCTCCCCACCGGGGGTGGGGGCTAATGAAAAACTGTTTTTT
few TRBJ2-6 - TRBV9 CASSTHSWGAGANVLTF TGTGCCAGCAGCACCCATTCCTGGGGGGCTGGGGCCAACGTCCTGACTTTC
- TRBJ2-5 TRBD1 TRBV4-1 CASSLTGTGGLETQYF TGCGCCAGCAGCCTGACCGGGACAGGGGGCTTGGAGACCCAGTACTTC
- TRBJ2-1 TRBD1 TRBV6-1 CASTTGGSFGDQFF TGTGCCAGCACGACAGGGGGGAGTTTTGGTGACCAGTTCTTC
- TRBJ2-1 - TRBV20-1 CSARDWGTEGTKQFF TGCAGTGCTAGAGATTGGGGAACAGAAGGGACGAAGCAGTTCTTC
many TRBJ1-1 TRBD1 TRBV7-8 CASSPATGLYTEAFF TGTGCCAGCAGCCCCGCGACAGGGTTGTACACTGAAGCTTTCTTT
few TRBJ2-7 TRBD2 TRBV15 CATSSRTSGNYEQYF TGTGCCACCAGCTCCCGGACTAGCGGGAACTACGAGCAGTACTTC
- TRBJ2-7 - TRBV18 CASSKDTISYEQYF TGTGCCAGCTCCAAGGACACCATTTCCTACGAGCAGTACTTC
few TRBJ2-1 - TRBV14 CASSRRISATNEQFF TGTGCCAGCAGCCGTCGAATTAGCGCAACAAATGAGCAGTTCTTC
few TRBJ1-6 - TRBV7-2 CASSLGFRLRDSPLHF TGTGCCAGCAGCTTAGGGTTTAGGCTCAGGGATTCACCCCTCCACTTT
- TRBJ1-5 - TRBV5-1 CASSLGEIHQPQHF TGCGCCAGCAGCTTGGGGGAGATCCATCAGCCCCAGCATTTT
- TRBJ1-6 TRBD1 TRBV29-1 CSVGTGGANSPLHF TGCAGCGTTGGTACAGGGGGTGCGAATTCACCCCTCCACTTT
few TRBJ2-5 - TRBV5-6 CASSRRTPYQETQYF TGTGCCAGCAGCCGCCGGACACCATACCAAGAGACCCAGTACTTC
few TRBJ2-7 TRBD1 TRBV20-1 CSARRGGTGSEQYF TGCAGTGCAAGACGGGGCGGGACAGGGAGCGAGCAGTACTTC
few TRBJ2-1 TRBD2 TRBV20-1 CSASFLAGGPKQFF TGCAGTGCTAGCTTCCTAGCGGGAGGGCCCAAGCAGTTCTTC
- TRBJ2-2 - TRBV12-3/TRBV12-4 CASSHMGTGDLFF TGTGCCAGCAGTCATATGGGGACCGGGGACCTGTTTTTT
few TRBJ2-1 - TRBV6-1 CASSELGGSSYNEQFF TGTGCCAGCAGTGAATTAGGGGGTAGTTCCTACAATGAGCAGTTCTTC
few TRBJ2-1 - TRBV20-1 CSARMDNYNEQFF TGCAGTGCTAGAATGGACAACTACAATGAGCAGTTCTTC
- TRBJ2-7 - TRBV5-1 CASSLGTGSTYEQYF TGCGCCAGCAGCTTGGGTACGGGTTCAACCTACGAGCAGTACTTC
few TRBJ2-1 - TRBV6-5 CASSYSLGMSSYNEQFF TGTGCCAGCAGTTACTCTTTGGGGATGAGCTCCTACAATGAGCAGTTCTTC
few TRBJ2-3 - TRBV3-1 CASSQDTDSTDTQYF TGTGCCAGCAGCCAAGATACGGACAGCACAGATACGCAGTATTTT
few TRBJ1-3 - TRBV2 CASSGPVSGNTIYF TGTGCCAGCAGTGGCCCAGTCTCTGGAAACACCATATATTTT
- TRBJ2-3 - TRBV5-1 CASSLEGPRVGDTQYF TGCGCCAGCAGCTTGGAAGGACCCAGGGTGGGAGATACGCAGTATTTT
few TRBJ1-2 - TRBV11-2 CASALSRGHGYTF TGTGCCAGCGCTCTTTCGAGGGGTCATGGCTACACCTTC
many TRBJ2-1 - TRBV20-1 CSASDAGGYNEQFF TGCAGTGCTAGTGACGCGGGTGGGTACAATGAGCAGTTCTTC